The 31 T cell receptor beta chains below all came from one sample that was sequenced in a study of CD8+CD57+ T cells in acquired aplastic anemia. Investigators profiled TCR beta VDJ and CDR3 from genomic DNA template. TCRdb independently ran MiXCR on the reads; one entry per CDR3 protein. The sample lists roughly 120,000 distinct CDR3 sequences; 55% to 70% were seen once. Sequencing was done on patients that had shown CD8+CD57+ cell expansion by flow cytometry. Material: sorted CD4+, CD8+, or CD8+CD57+ T cells (not recorded which) from PBMCs. These receptors were obtained from a human donor with aplastic anemia.

At least ten counts were recorded for this clonotype. The chain recombines TRBV7-6 with TRBJ1-2; a weak D match, TRBD1 (6 bases). CDR3 length: 15 residues. The germline CDR1 and CDR2 sequences are SGHVS and FNYEAQ. V lost 0 bases and J lost 5, with 13 bases in between. In DNA form, the CDR3 reads TGTGCCAGCAGCTTAGCGTCGGGGGGCGCGTATGGCTACACCTTC. Protein sequence: CASSLASGGAYGYTF.

This clonotype was observed many times. The chain employs TRBV4-3 and TRBJ2-7, with 9 nucleotides matching TRBD1. CDR1 LGHNA and CDR2 YSLEER come from the germline V gene. V was pared by 5 bases and J by 6 bases, with 8 bases of the junction left unmatched. The CDR3 is made up of 14 amino acids. CDR3 in amino acids: CASSVDRGRLEQYF. CDR3 nucleotide sequence: TGCGCCAGCAGCGTCGACAGGGGGAGGCTCGAGCAGTACTTC.

The DNA for the CDR3 is TGTGCCGCGTGGGACAGCGCGTCCGTAGATACGCAGTATTTT. Translating gives CAAWDSASVDTQYF. The J gene is TRBJ2-3, the V gene TRBV10-3, with 7 nucleotides matching TRBD1. The CDR3 runs to 14 residues. The junction had 13 bases not matched to a gene; V was cut back by 11 bases and J by 5 bases. Per the germline V gene, CDR1 is ENHRY and CDR2 is SYGVKD.

The gene calls are TRBV10-1 and TRBJ2-5; D is unresolved. Germline V gene data show CDR1 as WNHNN and CDR2 as SYGVQD (reference sequence). The V end lost 2 bases, the J end lost 5 bases, and 9 bases lay between the germline ends. The CDR3 length is 13 residues. The CDR3 reads CASSEGRDETQYF. CDR3 DNA: TGCGCCAGCAGTGAGGGGCGAGATGAGACCCAGTACTTC.

The rearrangement links TRBV3-1 to TRBJ2-7; the match to TRBD1 covers 8 bases. Germline V gene data show CDR1 as LGHDT and CDR2 as YNNKEL (reference sequence). V trimming: 6 bases; J trimming: 2 bases; junction bases outside the gene matches: 6. The CDR3 consists of 14 residues. CDR3 loop: CASRRQGRPYEQYF. CDR3 in DNA: TGTGCCAGCAGGAGACAGGGGAGACCCTACGAGCAGTACTTC.

The genes are TRBV10-3 and TRBJ2-3, with TRBD2 matching 9 bases. Germline V lookup: CDR1 ENHRY, CDR2 SYGVKD. With 10 bases clipped from V and 3 bases from J, the junction kept 14 bases outside the gene matches. The length of the CDR3 is 16 residues. The CDR3 nucleotides read TGTGCCAGCAGCCCCCAGAGGCTAGCGGGGACAGATACGCAGTATTTT. Translated, it gives CASSPQRLAGTDTQYF.

The V call is TRBV7-2, the J call TRBJ1-4, with D hard to call. CDR3 length equals 14 residues. Germline V gene lookup returns CDR1 SGHTA and CDR2 FQGNSA. The V and J ends lost 1 base and 10 bases respectively, with 13 bases between them. The CDR3 DNA is TGTGCCAGCAGCTTAGTTGGATGGATCGGAAAACTGTTTTTT. Its translation: CASSLVGWIGKLFF.

The genes are TRBV7-2 and TRBJ2-5, with a weak D call TRBD2 (6 bases). V lost 1 base, J lost 5 bases, and 14 bases lay in between. The germline V gene encodes CDR1 SGHTA and CDR2 FQGNSA. The CDR3 sequence is 15 residues long. CDR3 region: CASSLVASEGETQYF. The CDR3 DNA reads as TGTGCCAGCAGCTTAGTGGCTAGCGAGGGGGAGACCCAGTACTTC.

The chain has TRBV9 and TRBJ2-1, with D tentatively TRBD2 (6 bases). Trimming left V 1 base short and J 8 bases short, with 10 bases between. CDR3 length: 13 amino acids. Per the germline V gene, CDR1 is SGDLS and CDR2 is YYNGEE. The CDR3 here is CASSVTGGDEQFF. The CDR3 DNA reads TGTGCCAGCAGCGTAACAGGAGGGGATGAGCAGTTCTTC.

This clonotype was counted ten times or more. The chain joins TRBV7-2 to TRBJ2-1; 7 bases are shared with TRBD2. Germline V gene data show CDR1 as SGHTA and CDR2 as FQGNSA. The V gene end was trimmed by 3 bases and the J gene end by 4 bases; junction bases not matched to a gene: 9. The CDR3 runs to 16 residues. The CDR3 loop reads CASSFSGGVSYNEQFF. The CDR3 region has the DNA TGTGCCAGCAGCTTCTCGGGGGGTGTGTCTTACAATGAGCAGTTCTTC.

V is TRBV20-1 and J is TRBJ1-5, with 9 bases matching TRBD1. CDR1 and CDR2 (germline): DFQATT, SNEGSKA (reference sequence). The CDR3 contains 16 residues. This CDR3 reads CSARRDRVVGNQPQHF. CDR3 nucleotide sequence: TGCAGCGCCCGCCGGGACAGGGTCGTGGGCAATCAGCCCCAGCATTTT.

This clonotype was counted at least ten times. V and J are TRBV12-3 or TRBV12-4 and TRBJ2-5; 8 bases are shared with TRBD2. This CDR3 region has 13 residues. The V segment lost 6 bases and the J segment 4 bases; nucleotides outside the gene matches: 4. CDR3 DNA sequence: TGTGCCAGCAGCAACGGGGGGGTAGAGACCCAGTACTTC. Amino acid sequence: CASSNGGVETQYF.

This clonotype was counted at least ten times. The rearrangement links TRBV9 to TRBJ1-2; D perhaps matches TRBD1 (6 bases). Germline values: CDR1 SGDLS, CDR2 YYNGEE. The CDR3 runs to 16 residues. Between the trimmed V and J ends, which lost 0 bases and 3 bases, there was a span of 15 bases. The DNA of the CDR3 is TGTGCCAGCAGCGTAGAAGGGGGTAGGTCGGACTATGGCTACACCTTC. It is translated as CASSVEGGRSDYGYTF.

The genes are TRBV5-1 and TRBJ1-1; D is perhaps TRBD1 (5 bases). The CDR3 runs 14 residues. Looked up from germline, CDR1 is SGHRS and CDR2 is YFSETQ. V was shortened by 2 bases and J by 1 base, with 9 bases between the two germline ends. In DNA form, the CDR3 reads TGCGCCAGCAGCTTTGCAGGGCGGAACACTGAAGCTTTCTTT. It encodes CASSFAGRNTEAFF.

This clonotype was counted many times. The rearrangement uses TRBV7-9 and TRBJ2-7; D is perhaps TRBD2 (5 bases). CDR1 and CDR2 (germline): SEHNR, FQNEAQ (reference sequence). V lost 4 bases and J 4 bases, leaving 8 bases between the germline ends. This CDR3 contains 12 residues. The CDR3 region is CASSSRDYEQYF. CDR3 DNA sequence: TGTGCCAGCAGCTCCCGGGATTACGAGCAGTACTTC.

Comment on this clonotype: An end of the junction does not agree with germline; a read error may underlie this. The chain links TRBV10-3 to TRBJ1-6, with D tentatively TRBD1 (6 bases). Germline V gene lookup returns CDR1 ENHRY and CDR2 SYGVKD. The CDR3 is 13 residues long. The CDR3 DNA is TGTGCCAGCAGTGATGACAGGAATTCACCCCTCCACTTT. Protein sequence: CASSDDRNSPLHF.

V and J are TRBV6-6 and TRBJ1-4; TRBD1 is a possible D gene (5 bases). The CDR3 runs to 11 residues. Germline V gene sequence: CDR1 MNHNY, CDR2 SVGAGI (reference sequence). The V end was cut by 2 bases, the J end by 16 bases, with 11 bases between. CDR3 in DNA: TGTGCCAGCAGTTACGAGAAGGGGTCGTTTTTT. Protein: CASSYEKGSFF.

This chain connects TRBV2 to TRBJ1-1, with D unresolved. Germline assignment: CDR1 SNHLY and CDR2 FYNNEI. V was trimmed by 5 bases and J by 3 bases, leaving 13 bases between them. This CDR3 comprises 14 residues. CDR3 sequence: CASSYLIADTEAFF. For the CDR3, the DNA is TGTGCCAGCAGTTACCTTATCGCGGACACTGAAGCTTTCTTT.

This clonotype showed up many times. This chain connects TRBV29-1 to TRBJ2-2; TRBD1 matches 8 bases. The V and J ends lost 1 base and 6 bases, in that order; junction bases with no gene match: 4. CDR3 length: 14 residues. The germline gives CDR1 SQVTM, CDR2 ANQGSEA. The CDR3 here is CSVEAQGAPGELFF. The DNA for the CDR3 is TGCAGCGTTGAAGCCCAGGGGGCGCCCGGGGAGCTGTTTTTT.

The chain combines TRBV24-1 with TRBJ2-7; TRBD2 agrees at 7 bases. Unmatched junction bases numbered 7, after V lost 4 bases and J lost 5 bases. This CDR3 comprises 14 residues. CDR1 and CDR2 (germline): KGHDR, SFDVKD. The DNA for the CDR3 is TGTGCCACCAGTGACTCAGCGGGGTTCAACGAGCAGTACTTC. Translation: CATSDSAGFNEQYF.

The rearrangement links TRBV11-2 to TRBJ2-3, with D possibly being TRBD1 (6 bases). With 5 bases removed from V and 1 base from J, the gap between germline ends came to 16 bases. CDR3 length: 16 amino acids. The V gene's germline CDR1 is SGHAT and CDR2 FQNNGV. The CDR3: CASSLWTVIRTDTQYF. CDR3 bases: TGTGCCAGCAGCCTTTGGACAGTAATACGCACAGATACGCAGTATTTT.

This clonotype was counted at least ten times. The chain combines TRBV5-1 with TRBJ2-6; a possible D gene is TRBD1 (6 bases). V dropped 0 bases and J dropped 0 bases, with 13 bases sitting between them. The CDR3 runs 18 residues. The germline V gene encodes CDR1 SGHRS and CDR2 YFSETQ. The CDR3 sequence is CASSLGQGTSSGANVLTF. CDR3 nucleotides: TGCGCCAGCAGCTTGGGGCAGGGGACCAGCTCTGGGGCCAACGTCCTGACTTTC.

This clonotype has just a few counts. The chain combines TRBV10-1 with TRBJ2-7; D gene uncertain. The length of the CDR3 is 14 residues. CDR1 is WNHNN, CDR2 SYGVQD, per germline (reference sequence). Trimming removed 2 bases at V and 2 bases at J, with 10 bases between. The CDR3: CASSEATPPYEQYF. The CDR3 DNA reads as TGCGCCAGCAGTGAGGCCACCCCGCCCTACGAGCAGTACTTC.

This clonotype appeared a few times. The chain joins TRBV7-2 to TRBJ1-1; D uncertain. The germline V gene has CDR1 SGHTA and CDR2 FQGNSA. This CDR3 contains 13 residues. The V end lost 3 bases, the J end lost 1 base, and 6 bases lay between the germline ends. CDR3: CASSFTENTEAFF. In DNA form, the CDR3 reads TGTGCCAGCAGCTTTACAGAGAACACTGAAGCTTTCTTT.

This clonotype was counted at least ten times. CDR3 loop: CASVSDRDSYEQYF. As DNA, the CDR3 is TGTGCTAGTGTCTCCGACAGGGACTCCTACGAGCAGTACTTC. The chain carries TRBV12-5 and TRBJ2-7, with 7 nucleotides matching TRBD1. Germline CDR1 LGHNT, CDR2 FRNRAP. J was trimmed by 0 bases and V by 7 bases; bases with no gene match: 6. The CDR3 totals 14 residues.

This clonotype was counted once. A much larger clonotype is one base distant, so this may be a read error. Lacking the conserved final phenylalanine or tryptophan, this CDR3 likely reflects a read error. V and J are TRBV29-1 and TRBJ1-1; D is possibly TRBD1 (5 bases). CDR3 size: 13 residues. CDR1 is SQVTM and CDR2 is ANQGSEA in the germline V gene. Trimming pared 5 bases from V and 10 bases from J, leaving 20 bases between. CDR3 nucleotides: TGCAGCGTTCGCACCGGGACGGGAACGGGAGCTTTCTTG. Translation gives CSVRTGTGTGAFL.

This sequence joins TRBV28 and TRBJ1-1; TRBD1 matches at 9 bases. This CDR3 is built from 13 residues. Germline values: CDR1 MDHEN, CDR2 SYDVKM. The V and J ends lost 1 base and 11 bases, in that order; junction bases with no gene match: 5. In DNA form, the CDR3 reads TGTGCCAGCAGTTTATTAGACAGGGGGTACGCTTTCTTT. This encodes CASSLLDRGYAFF. Drawing the rest from reference TRBV28 and TRBJ1-1, the complete variable domain is DVKVTQSSRYLVKRTGEKVFLECVQDMDHENMFWYRQDPGLGLRLIYFSYDVKMKEKGDIPEGYSVSREKKERFSLILESASTNQTSMYLCASSLLDRGYAFFGQGTRLTVV.

The rearrangement joins TRBV15 to TRBJ1-1; 9 bases are shared with TRBD1. From germline, CDR1 is LNHNV and CDR2 YYDKDF (reference sequence). After removal of 8 bases from V and 5 bases from J, the junction contained 18 bases not matched to a gene. The CDR3 extends over 17 amino acids. DNA for the CDR3: TGTGCCACCGGATCCACGCGGACAGGGGACCCGGGAACTGAAGCTTTCTTT. Protein sequence: CATGSTRTGDPGTEAFF.

The rearrangement joins TRBV29-1 to TRBJ1-2; D unresolved. The V gene's germline CDR1 is SQVTM and CDR2 ANQGSEA. V was clipped by 5 bases and J by 2 bases, with 6 bases between them. The CDR3 totals 11 residues. CDR3 region: CSVNTNYGYTF. The CDR3 nucleotides read TGCAGCGTTAACACAAACTATGGCTACACCTTC.

This clonotype has only a few counts. The chain is built from TRBV15 and TRBJ1-6; a weak D match, TRBD1 (5 bases). This CDR3 is 15 amino acids long. Germline CDR1 and CDR2: LNHNV and YYDKDF (reference sequence). V lost 1 base to trimming and J lost 9 bases, with 13 bases between them. CDR3 nucleotide sequence: TGTGCCACCAGCAGAGTCAGCGAGGGGAGTTCACCCCTCCACTTT. It yields the protein CATSRVSEGSSPLHF.

This chain connects TRBV4-3 to TRBJ2-3; 9 bases match TRBD2. Germline CDR1 reads LGHNA; CDR2 reads YSLEER. The V gene end was trimmed by 3 bases and the J gene end by 5 bases; junction bases not matched to a gene: 12. This CDR3 is built from 17 residues. CDR3 sequence: CASSQSTAGGVVDTQYF. The CDR3 coding sequence is TGCGCCAGCAGCCAGTCCACCGCGGGGGGGGTGGTAGATACGCAGTATTTT.